These 22 T cell receptor beta chains were all obtained from the same sample, sequenced in a study of blood T cell repertoires in COVID-19. The data were produced by immunoSEQ multiplex PCR, yet TCRdb's version contains in-frame clones alone and is incomplete. Of some 340,000 clones in the sample, about 86% were seen once. Sequencing was done on a sample of peripheral blood. These receptors were collected from a man younger than 40 with active or convalescent COVID-19.

The chain couples TRBV6-4 to TRBJ1-3; 9 bases fit TRBD1. From germline, CDR1 is MRHNA and CDR2 SNTAGT. V was clipped by 6 bases and J by 1 base; unmatched bases: 16. This CDR3 is built from 19 residues. The CDR3 nucleotides are TGTGCCAGCAGAGACAGGACAGGGGTGGTAAGGATATCTGGAAACACCATATATTTT. Amino acid sequence: CASRDRTGVVRISGNTIYF.

The J gene is TRBJ1-1, the V gene TRBV12-3 or TRBV12-4; D not certain. CDR3 length equals 12 residues. Trimming cost V 3 bases and J 5 bases, with 7 bases left between them. CDR3 sequence reads: CASSFTRTEAFF. The CDR3 DNA reads as TGTGCCAGCAGTTTTACCAGGACTGAAGCTTTCTTT.

This chain uses TRBV1 with TRBJ2-5; TRBD2, as called in the table, went unchecked against the DNA. TRBV1 is a pseudogene segment. The CDR3 has 13 residues. The CDR3 DNA is TGCACCAGCAGCCAAAATAGAGGAGAGACCCAGTACTTC. Translating it yields CTSSQNRGETQYF.

V and J are TRBV12-3 or TRBV12-4 and TRBJ2-7, with TRBD1 matching over 8 bases. The length of the CDR3 is 12 residues. The V segment lost 5 bases and the J segment 5 bases; nucleotides outside the gene matches: 2. CDR3 protein: CASSDRGNEQYF. CDR3 nucleotide sequence: TGTGCCAGCAGTGACAGGGGAAACGAGCAGTACTTC.

This rearrangement joins TRBV21-1 to TRBJ2-7; TRBD2 is taken as the D call from the table, unchecked against the DNA. TRBV21-1 is tagged as a pseudogene. This CDR3 region has 13 residues. The CDR3 DNA is TGTGCCAAGCGGACTAGCGGCTCTAACGAGCAGTACTTC. This sequence encodes CAKRTSGSNEQYF.

This chain joins TRBV5-1 and TRBJ2-5, with TRBD2 matching over 9 bases. V lost 0 bases, J lost 4 bases, and 1 base stayed unmatched. Germline V gene sequence: CDR1 SGHRS, CDR2 YFSETQ. The CDR3 is made up of 14 amino acids. CDR3 DNA: TGCGCCAGCAGCTTGGTACTAGCGGGAGAGACCCAGTACTTC. This gives the protein CASSLVLAGETQYF.

The CDR3 DNA reads as TGTGCCAGCAGTGGGGAAGGGACAGGATATGGCTACACCTTC. Translated: CASSGEGTGYGYTF. This sequence joins TRBV2 and TRBJ1-2, with TRBD1 identical over 8 bases. The CDR3 contains 14 residues. V gave up 4 bases and J gave up 5 bases; unmatched junction bases: 6. Germline values: CDR1 SNHLY, CDR2 FYNNEI.

The chain recombines TRBV6-4 with TRBJ2-3; 7 bases are a match to TRBD2. J gave up 7 bases and V 3 bases, and 7 bases lay outside the gene matches. The CDR3 is 14 amino acids. Germline CDR1 and CDR2: MRHNA and SNTAGT. The CDR3 is CASSEGLAVNTQYF. The DNA for the CDR3 is TGTGCCAGCAGTGAAGGGCTAGCGGTAAATACGCAGTATTTT.

The gene calls are TRBV7-3 and TRBJ1-1; TRBD1 matches at 7 bases. V trimming: 2 bases; J trimming: 4 bases; junction bases outside the gene matches: 1. CDR3 length: 13 amino acids. CDR1 and CDR2 from the germline V gene are SGHTA and FQGTGA. This chain's CDR3 is CASSLQGGTEAFF. The CDR3 DNA reads TGTGCCAGCAGCTTACAGGGGGGCACTGAAGCTTTCTTT.

This clone was observed a single time. The V gene is TRBV6-5, the J gene TRBJ2-1, with TRBD2 as a possible D gene (6 bases). Per the germline V gene, CDR1 is MNHEY and CDR2 is SVGAGI. Trimming stripped 0 bases from V and 3 bases from J, with 12 bases between. The CDR3 contains 16 residues. The CDR3 reads CASSYSPLGGYNEQFF. For the CDR3, the DNA is TGTGCCAGCAGTTACTCCCCCCTCGGGGGCTACAATGAGCAGTTCTTC.

The V and J genes are TRBV6-2 or TRBV6-3 and TRBJ2-3; 8 bases agree with TRBD1. Unmatched junction bases numbered 12, after V lost 7 bases and J lost 6 bases. The V gene's germline CDR1 is MNHEY and CDR2 SVGEGT. The CDR3 loop spans 15 amino acids. The CDR3 region has the DNA TGTGCCAGCACCCCTCGGGACAGGCAAGGGGATACGCAGTATTTT. Translating it yields CASTPRDRQGDTQYF.

The chain has TRBV6-5 and TRBJ2-1; the D gene is possibly TRBD2 (7 bases). The CDR3 runs 15 residues. The germline gives CDR1 MNHEY, CDR2 SVGAGI. Trimming took 4 bases from V and 6 from J, leaving 16 bases between them. The CDR3 DNA reads as TGTGCCAGCAGTTTTGTGGGGGGGGCGTCCAATGAGCAGTTCTTC. This translates into CASSFVGGASNEQFF.

This clone was found a few times. The chain carries TRBV5-4 and TRBJ2-5; D might be TRBD2 (6 bases). Germline CDR1 reads SGHNT; CDR2 reads YYREEE (reference sequence). V was pared by 1 base and J by 5 bases, with 9 bases between. The CDR3 spans 13 residues. Here the CDR3 reads CASSLPGRETQYF. In DNA, the CDR3 is TGTGCCAGCAGCTTGCCAGGGAGGGAGACCCAGTACTTC.

The V call is TRBV24-1, the J call TRBJ1-2; D is unresolved. This CDR3 has 12 residues. The V gene lost 5 bases and the J gene lost 3 bases, with 6 bases spanning the gap. Germline V gene lookup returns CDR1 KGHDR and CDR2 SFDVKD. CDR3 amino acids: CATSVGDYGYTF. The CDR3 DNA is TGTGCCACCAGTGTCGGGGACTATGGCTACACCTTC.

V gene TRBV5-4 combines with J gene TRBJ1-6; D remains ambiguous. The CDR3 loop spans 15 amino acids. V lost 3 bases, J lost 7 bases, and 14 bases lay in between. Germline V gene sequence: CDR1 SGHNT, CDR2 YYREEE (reference sequence). The CDR3 spells CASSSRGRVNSPLHF. The CDR3 coding sequence is TGTGCCAGCAGCTCCCGGGGTAGAGTCAATTCACCCCTCCACTTT. The variable domain in full, with the rest retrieved from reference TRBV5-4 and TRBJ1-6, is ETGVTQSPTHLIKTRGQQVTLRCSSQSGHNTVSWYQQALGQGPQFIFQYYREEENGRGNFPPRFSGLQFPNYSSELNVNALELDDSALYLCASSSRGRVNSPLHFGNGTRLTVT.

V and J are TRBV5-1 and TRBJ2-5; possible D gene TRBD1, 5 bases. Trimming pared 0 bases from V and 4 bases from J, leaving 7 bases between. Germline V CDR1 and CDR2: SGHRS, YFSETQ. The CDR3 has 13 amino acids. CDR3 sequence: CASSLGQGETQYF. The CDR3 coding sequence is TGCGCCAGCAGCTTGGGTCAGGGAGAGACCCAGTACTTC.

This chain uses TRBV19 with TRBJ2-1, with 7 bases matching TRBD1. V lost 5 bases, J lost 2 bases, and 9 bases stayed unmatched. The germline gives CDR1 LNHDA, CDR2 SQIVND (reference sequence). The CDR3 consists of 16 residues. This CDR3 reads CASSAFHGTAYNEQFF. The CDR3 region has the DNA TGTGCCAGTAGTGCCTTTCACGGGACAGCCTACAATGAGCAGTTCTTC.

This clone was counted a few times. The chain carries TRBV4-3 and TRBJ2-1; no clear D gene. V was pared by 2 bases and J by 7 bases, with 12 bases between. Germline V gives CDR1 LGHNA, CDR2 YSLEER. The CDR3 has 14 amino acids. The DNA of the CDR3 is TGCGCCAGCAGCCAATTCCCTAGGCTTAATGAGCAGTTCTTC. This codes for CASSQFPRLNEQFF.

The CDR3 sequence: CASSARGRFEETQYF. Here the CDR3 DNA reads TGTGCCAGCAGCGCCAGGGGGCGGTTTGAGGAGACCCAGTACTTC. The rearrangement joins TRBV11-3 to TRBJ2-5, with 8 nucleotides matching TRBD1. The CDR3 length is 15 residues. The V gene's germline CDR1 is SGHNT and CDR2 YENEEA. Trimming at V came to 5 bases and at J to 5 bases, leaving 10 bases not matched to a gene.

V is TRBV4-2 and J is TRBJ2-3, with D possibly being TRBD2 (7 bases). Germline V gene lookup returns CDR1 LGHNA and CDR2 YNFKEQ. There are 17 residues in the CDR3. The V end was cut by 4 bases, the J end by 3 bases, with 20 bases between. The CDR3 DNA reads TGTGCCAGCAGCCCGCGCTGGGGCGGGGGCTCAACAGATACGCAGTATTTT. It yields the protein CASSPRWGGGSTDTQYF.

The genes are TRBV18 and TRBJ2-7; 13 bases are a match to TRBD2. The germline V gene encodes CDR1 KGHSH and CDR2 LQKENI. Trimming took 3 bases from V and 4 from J; bases not matched to a gene: 6. This CDR3 is built from 16 residues. The CDR3 coding sequence is TGTGCCAGCTCACCCTTGGGACTAGCGGGATTGTACGAGCAGTACTTC. It specifies CASSPLGLAGLYEQYF.

The chain uses TRBV28 and TRBJ2-2, with 15 bases aligning to TRBD2. Looked up from germline, CDR1 is MDHEN and CDR2 is SYDVKM. This CDR3 has 19 amino acids. Trimming cost V 5 bases and J 6 bases; bases outside gene matches: 13. DNA of the CDR3: TGTGCCAGCAGTCTTACCTTGGGACTAGCGGGAGGTCGGGCCGGGGAGCTGTTTTTT. Its protein product is CASSLTLGLAGGRAGELFF.